What follows are 20 T cell receptor beta chains derived from one specimen sequenced in a study of PD-1 blockade in classical Hodgkin lymphoma. TCRdb's copy holds only in-frame clones and misses some; the assay was immunoSEQ multiplex PCR. The sample gives 53,000 or so clones, around 85% of which show up once; around 17% is in the top ten. All the patients suffered relapse after autologous stem cell transplantation, and brentuximab vedotin exposure differed. Source: peripheral blood mononuclear cells (PBMCs), taken at baseline. The receptors were gathered from a human donor with classical Hodgkin lymphoma.

This chain connects TRBV5-6 to TRBJ2-2; 8 bases fit TRBD2. V was pared by 1 base and J by 4 bases, with 12 bases of the junction left unmatched. The V gene's germline CDR1 is SGHDT and CDR2 YYEEEE. The CDR3 loop spans 18 amino acids. CDR3 DNA: TGTGCCAGCAGCTTGAAAAACGGAGCGGGAGTTACCACCGGGGAGCTGTTTTTT. Translation: CASSLKNGAGVTTGELFF. The variable domain in full, completed from reference TRBV5-6 and TRBJ2-2, reads DAGVTQSPTHLIKTRGQQVTLRCSPKSGHDTVSWYQQALGQGPQFIFQYYEEEERQRGNFPDRFSGHQFPNYSSELNVNALLLGDSALYLCASSLKNGAGVTTGELFFGEGSRLTVL.

CDR3 in amino acids: CASIGSNYGYTF. The CDR3 nucleotides are TGTGCCAGCATCGGCAGCAACTATGGCTACACCTTC. This chain links TRBV6-6 with TRBJ1-2; D is ambiguous. The germline V and J ends were trimmed by 7 bases and 2 bases, with 8 bases remaining between them. From germline, CDR1 is MNHNY and CDR2 SVGAGI (reference sequence). This CDR3 has 12 amino acids.

The chain is built from TRBV20-1 and TRBJ1-2; D not certain. This CDR3 is 10 amino acids long. Germline V gives CDR1 DFQATT, CDR2 SNEGSKA (reference sequence). Trimming removed 6 bases at V and 3 bases at J, with 5 bases between. CDR3 region: CSALHYGYTF. The CDR3 bases are TGCAGTGCCTTGCACTATGGCTACACCTTC.

This chain joins TRBV4-2 and TRBJ2-7; 8 bases map to TRBD2. Per germline, CDR1 LGHNA and CDR2 YNFKEQ. The ends lost 0 bases at V and 2 bases at J; junction bases unmatched: 3. This CDR3 spans 15 amino acids. The CDR3 loop is CASSQDTSGPYEQYF. CDR3 nucleotides: TGTGCCAGCAGCCAAGACACTAGCGGACCCTACGAGCAGTACTTC.

V usage is TRBV11-2 and J usage is TRBJ2-1; 11 bases line up with TRBD1. The CDR3 is made up of 15 amino acids. With 4 bases clipped from V and 6 bases from J, the junction kept 5 bases outside the gene matches. The germline gives CDR1 SGHAT, CDR2 FQNNGV. This CDR3 reads CASSWTGGAGNEQFF. The CDR3 DNA is TGTGCCAGCAGCTGGACAGGGGGCGCCGGCAATGAGCAGTTCTTC.

The chain has TRBV30 and TRBJ2-1; D gene uncertain. V lost 5 bases, J lost 7 bases, and 9 bases lay in between. The CDR3 loop spans 11 amino acids. Germline V CDR1 and CDR2: GTSNPN, SVGIG (reference sequence). CDR3 amino acids: CAWALWNEQFF. The CDR3 DNA follows: TGTGCCTGGGCCCTGTGGAATGAGCAGTTCTTC.

The chain links TRBV10-3 to TRBJ2-1, with 8 positions matching TRBD1. J gave up 3 bases and V 4 bases, and 5 bases lay outside the gene matches. This CDR3 contains 15 residues. Germline lookup yields CDR1 ENHRY and CDR2 SYGVKD. The CDR3 bases are TGTGCCATCAGTGGATCAGGGGGCGGCTACAATGAGCAGTTCTTC. Amino acid sequence: CAISGSGGGYNEQFF.

Regarding this clone: An end of the junction differs from the germline gene, which may be a read error. The chain couples TRBV7-9 to TRBJ2-1, with 7 bases identical to TRBD2. CDR3 size: 12 residues. Germline V gene lookup returns CDR1 SEHNR and CDR2 FQNEAQ (reference sequence). The CDR3 nucleotides are TGTGCCAGCAGCGGGAGCGGGACTACCCTACTCTTC. It specifies CASSGSGTTLLF.

This clone was picked up a small number of times. The chain recombines TRBV5-1 with TRBJ2-1; no clear D. The germline CDR1 and CDR2 sequences are SGHRS and YFSETQ. Trimming removed 7 bases at V and 0 bases at J, with 17 bases between. The CDR3 is 16 amino acids. CDR3 sequence reads: CASAPIPSSSYNEQFF. The CDR3 DNA follows: TGCGCCAGCGCCCCAATCCCCTCCAGCTCCTACAATGAGCAGTTCTTC. The whole variable domain, filled in from reference TRBV5-1 and TRBJ2-1, reads KAGVTQTPRYLIKTRGQQVTLSCSPISGHRSVSWYQQTPGQGLQFLFEYFSETQRNKGNFPGRFSGRQFSNSRSEMNVSTLELGDSALYLCASAPIPSSSYNEQFFGPGTRLTVL.

V usage is TRBV11-3 and J usage is TRBJ1-4; D is unresolved. The CDR3 is 14 residues long. With 4 bases removed from V and 0 bases from J, the gap between germline ends came to 6 bases. The germline V gene encodes CDR1 SGHNT and CDR2 YENEEA. The DNA of the CDR3 is TGTGCCAGCAGCTGGACCGCAACTAATGAAAAACTGTTTTTT. This gives the protein CASSWTATNEKLFF. The full variable domain, completed using reference TRBV11-3 and TRBJ1-4, is EAGVVQSPRYKIIEKKQPVAFWCNPISGHNTLYWYLQNLGQGPELLIRYENEEAVDDSQLPKDRFSAERLKGVDSTLKIQPAELGDSAVYLCASSWTATNEKLFFGSGTQLSVL.

CDR3 loop: CASSQTGASGNTIYF. CDR3 sequence (DNA): TGTGCCAGCAGTCAGACAGGGGCGTCGGGAAACACCATATATTTT. The V and J genes are TRBV6-5 and TRBJ1-3, with 8 bases that match TRBD1. V lost 5 bases, J lost 4 bases, and 7 bases stayed unmatched. CDR3 length: 15 amino acids. Germline CDR1 MNHEY, CDR2 SVGAGI.

This clone occurred once. This rearrangement joins TRBV30 to TRBJ1-2; D not resolved. V dropped 2 bases and J dropped 4 bases, with 14 bases sitting between them. Germline V CDR1 and CDR2: GTSNPN, SVGIG (reference sequence). This CDR3 has 14 amino acids. The CDR3 region has the DNA TGTGCCTGGAGTAGGATAGGGCCGTTCTATGGCTACACCTTC. This encodes CAWSRIGPFYGYTF.

The chain combines TRBV4-3 with TRBJ2-3; possibly TRBD2 for D (5 bases). Between the trimmed V and J ends, which lost 0 bases and 5 bases, there was a span of 9 bases. CDR1 LGHNA and CDR2 YSLEER come from the germline V gene. The CDR3 has 14 amino acids. The CDR3 is CASSQERTLDTQYF. Written as DNA, the CDR3 is TGCGCCAGCAGCCAAGAAAGGACTTTAGATACGCAGTATTTT.

J is TRBJ1-1 and V is TRBV7-9, with D possibly TRBD1 on 5 matching bases. There are 14 residues in the CDR3. CDR1 is SEHNR and CDR2 is FQNEAQ in the germline V gene (reference sequence). Trimming pared 7 bases from V and 0 bases from J, leaving 12 bases between. DNA of the CDR3: TGTGCCAGCACCCCGGGGGGGATGAACACTGAAGCTTTCTTT. It encodes CASTPGGMNTEAFF. Full variable domain (outside the CDR3, taken from reference TRBV7-9 and TRBJ1-1): DTGVSQNPRHKITKRGQNVTFRCDPISEHNRLYWYRQTLGQGPEFLTYFQNEAQLEKSRLLSDRFSAERPKGSFSTLEIQRTEQGDSAMYLCASTPGGMNTEAFFGQGTRLTVV.

The rearrangement uses TRBV19 and TRBJ2-3, with 10 nucleotides matching TRBD1. From germline, CDR1 is LNHDA and CDR2 SQIVND (reference sequence). The CDR3 spans 15 residues. V gave up 7 bases and J gave up 7 bases; unmatched junction bases: 11. The CDR3 region is CASKFGDRGPYTQYF. In DNA, the CDR3 is TGTGCCAGTAAATTTGGGGACAGGGGACCGTATACGCAGTATTTT.

The chain joins TRBV10-3 to TRBJ2-1; no reliable D call. Between the trimmed V and J ends, which lost 5 bases and 10 bases, there was a span of 15 bases. The length of the CDR3 is 13 residues. Germline V CDR1 and CDR2: ENHRY, SYGVKD. CDR3 sequence: CAISISAEREQFF. In nucleotides, the CDR3 is TGTGCCATCAGTATATCGGCAGAGAGGGAGCAGTTCTTC.

This chain uses TRBV7-2 with TRBJ1-1; D gene unclear. Per the germline V gene, CDR1 is SGHTA and CDR2 is FQGNSA. V was shortened by 4 bases and J by 1 base, with 7 bases between the two germline ends. The CDR3 totals 13 residues. This CDR3 is CASSSHPNTEAFF. DNA of the CDR3: TGTGCCAGCAGCTCCCACCCGAACACTGAAGCTTTCTTT.

This clone has a single count. This chain links TRBV6-5 with TRBJ1-2; D might be TRBD1 (5 bases). The germline CDR1 and CDR2 sequences are MNHEY and SVGAGI. The CDR3 is 13 amino acids. Between the trimmed V and J ends, which lost 2 bases and 6 bases, there was a span of 10 bases. CDR3: CASSYGEGNGYTF. The CDR3 region has the DNA TGTGCCAGCAGTTACGGGGAGGGGAATGGCTACACCTTC.

This clone occurred once. CDR3 nucleotide sequence: TGTGCCAGCAGTTCCTTTCCCCGGGACAACTATGTAGATACTGAAGCTTTCTTT. Translated, it gives CASSSFPRDNYVDTEAFF. The rearrangement links TRBV27 to TRBJ1-1; tentative D call: TRBD1 (6 bases). V was pared by 4 bases and J by 5 bases, with 26 bases between. Germline-derived CDR1 and CDR2 are MNHEY and SMNVEV (reference sequence). This CDR3 region has 18 residues.

The V gene is TRBV11-3, the J gene TRBJ2-3, with TRBD2 matching over 9 bases. This CDR3 comprises 15 residues. Germline-derived CDR1 and CDR2 are SGHNT and YENEEA. Trimming removed 5 bases from V and 5 bases from J; junction bases left unmatched: 8. The CDR3 DNA sequence: TGTGCCAGCAGCCCGAGCGGGAGGAGGGTAGATACGCAGTATTTT. Translation: CASSPSGRRVDTQYF.